These 16 T cell receptor beta chains originate from one sample sequenced in a study of T cells after yellow fever vaccination. Each CDR3 protein gets one entry after TCRdb re-called the 5' RACE reads with MiXCR. This table has some 560,000 distinct CDR3 sequences, roughly a fifth appearing once. This specimen consisted of PBMCs, obtained 15 days after the yellow fever booster vaccination. All receptors come from a man aged 30 to 39 who received the YFV17D yellow fever vaccine.

This clonotype was picked up a small number of times. The J gene is TRBJ2-3, the V gene TRBV6-5; D not resolved. CDR3 size: 18 residues. Germline CDR1 and CDR2: MNHEY and SVGAGI. The V end was cut by 2 bases, the J end by 0 bases, with 18 bases between. The CDR3 loop is CASSYDASWLRSTDTQYF. The CDR3 DNA is TGTGCCAGCAGTTACGACGCCTCGTGGTTGCGAAGCACAGATACGCAGTATTTT.

The chain joins TRBV12-3 or TRBV12-4 to TRBJ2-7; TRBD1 agrees at 10 bases. CDR3 length: 16 residues. After removal of 8 bases from V and 2 bases from J, the junction contained 12 bases not matched to a gene. The CDR3 coding sequence is TGTGCCAGCGAACCTTTTGCAGGACAGGGGGCCTACGAGCAGTACTTC. Amino acid sequence: CASEPFAGQGAYEQYF.

About this clonotype itself: This CDR3 fails to terminate in the conserved phenylalanine or tryptophan, so it likely reflects a read error. This chain links TRBV5-1 with TRBJ1-6; TRBD1 matches 7 bases. J lost 5 bases, V lost 5 bases, and 4 bases had no gene match. CDR3 length: 14 amino acids. CDR1 is SGHRS and CDR2 is YFSETQ in the germline V gene. DNA for the CDR3: TGCGCCAGCAGAGGGGGACAGAATAATTCACCCCTCCACTCT. It is translated as CASRGGQNNSPLHS.

This rearrangement joins TRBV7-2 to TRBJ2-1; no clear D gene. The CDR3 covers 14 residues. V shed 0 bases and J shed 5 bases, with 8 bases lying between them. Germline assignment: CDR1 SGHTA and CDR2 FQGNSA. The CDR3 nucleotides are TGTGCCAGCAGCTTAGCGTTCAATAACAATGAGCAGTTCTTC. Translated, it gives CASSLAFNNNEQFF.

The chain has TRBV20-1 and TRBJ1-1; D call uncertain. V was trimmed by 8 bases and J by 5 bases, leaving 9 bases between them. This CDR3 is 10 amino acids long. In germline, CDR1 is DFQATT, CDR2 SNEGSKA (reference sequence). The CDR3 DNA is TGCAGTCCCGGTGGGACTGAAGCTTTCTTT. Amino acids: CSPGGTEAFF.

The table lists this clonotype with many counts. The rearrangement uses TRBV6-1 and TRBJ2-2; tentative D call: TRBD2 (6 bases). Trimming cost V 6 bases and J 4 bases, with 9 bases left between them. CDR3 length: 13 residues. The germline V gene encodes CDR1 MNHNS and CDR2 SASEGT. CDR3 nucleotide sequence: TGTGCCAGCAGGGAGCGGGTCACCGGGGAGCTGTTTTTT. As protein: CASRERVTGELFF.

The chain carries TRBV29-1 and TRBJ2-7; tentatively, D is TRBD1 or TRBD2 (5 bases each). The length of the CDR3 is 13 residues. Looked up from germline, CDR1 is SQVTM and CDR2 is ANQGSEA. Trimming stripped 6 bases from V and 2 bases from J, with 14 bases between. CDR3 sequence reads: CSVTTGTTYEQYF. DNA for the CDR3: TGCAGCGTGACTACCGGGACCACCTACGAGCAGTACTTC.

This clonotype showed up just a few times. The chain recombines TRBV20-1 with TRBJ1-2, with 7 positions matching TRBD1. This CDR3 has 14 residues. Germline lookup yields CDR1 DFQATT and CDR2 SNEGSKA (reference sequence). Unmatched junction bases numbered 8, after V lost 6 bases and J lost 1 base. Written as DNA, the CDR3 is TGCAGTGCCGTTAAGGGGGCTTTTAACTATGGCTACACCTTC. Translated, it gives CSAVKGAFNYGYTF.

The chain recombines TRBV7-2 with TRBJ2-1; D gene uncertain. The CDR3 has 13 residues. Germline V gene lookup returns CDR1 SGHTA and CDR2 FQGNSA. V dropped 5 bases and J dropped 13 bases, with 18 bases sitting between them. The CDR3 DNA sequence: TGTGCCAGCAGCCTACCGTCCTTGGTTAGACAGTTCTTC. It translates to CASSLPSLVRQFF.

This clonotype was observed a few times. The chain couples TRBV7-9 to TRBJ2-7, with D possibly matching TRBD2 (6 bases). The CDR3 is 13 amino acids. Trimming left V 7 bases short and J 7 bases short, with 17 bases between. CDR1 and CDR2 from the germline V gene are SEHNR and FQNEAQ (reference sequence). CDR3 sequence: CASTGGAGGEQYF. The CDR3 DNA reads TGTGCCAGCACCGGCGGGGCCGGAGGTGAGCAGTACTTC.

The chain has TRBV11-3 and TRBJ2-1; tentatively, D is TRBD1 or TRBD2 (5 bases each). The germline V and J ends were trimmed by 0 bases and 1 base, with 10 bases remaining between them. The CDR3 has 16 residues. Germline lookup yields CDR1 SGHNT and CDR2 YENEEA. The CDR3 DNA follows: TGTGCCAGCAGCTTAGAGGGGGACCCGTCCTACAATGAGCAGTTCTTC. This translates into CASSLEGDPSYNEQFF.

This clonotype was seen a handful of times. The chain carries TRBV20-1 and TRBJ2-7, with D possibly TRBD1 on 5 matching bases. Germline V gene data show CDR1 as DFQATT and CDR2 as SNEGSKA (reference sequence). V lost 3 bases and J lost 7, with 16 bases in between. The length of the CDR3 is 13 residues. CDR3 nucleotide sequence: TGCAGTGCTAGTAAAGGGGTCGAAGAGGAGCAGTACTTC. Its translation: CSASKGVEEEQYF.

This sequence joins TRBV7-2 and TRBJ2-7; tentatively, D is TRBD2 (6 bases). The germline V gene encodes CDR1 SGHTA and CDR2 FQGNSA. The CDR3 length is 15 residues. The V and J ends lost 1 base and 2 bases respectively, with 12 bases between them. CDR3 region: CASSLEDYPTYEQYF. CDR3 DNA: TGTGCCAGCAGCTTAGAGGACTACCCGACCTACGAGCAGTACTTC.

This clonotype was seen ten or more times. Compared with germline, one end of the junction differs, possibly owing to a read error. The chain couples TRBV5-1 to TRBJ2-1, with TRBD2 matching over 9 bases. The CDR3 loop spans 15 amino acids. Germline values: CDR1 SGHRS, CDR2 YFSETQ. In nucleotides, the CDR3 is TGTGCCAGCAGTTTTCTAGCGGGAAGCTACAATGAGCAGTTCTTC. Translation gives CASSFLAGSYNEQFF. Using reference TRBV5-1 and TRBJ2-1 for the parts outside the CDR3, the full variable domain is KAGVTQTPRYLIKTRGQQVTLSCSPISGHRSVSWYQQTPGQGLQFLFEYFSETQRNKGNFPGRFSGRQFSNSRSEMNVSTLELGDSALYLCASSFLAGSYNEQFFGPGTRLTVL.

This clonotype was counted once. V is TRBV27 and J is TRBJ2-3, with 11 nucleotides matching TRBD2. Trimming at V came to 5 bases and at J to 6 bases, leaving 13 bases not matched to a gene. Germline V CDR1 and CDR2: MNHEY, SMNVEV (reference sequence). The length of the CDR3 is 17 residues. The CDR3: CASSTPLLAGGGDTQYF. The CDR3 nucleotides are TGTGCCAGCAGTACTCCTCTTCTAGCGGGAGGCGGGGATACGCAGTATTTT.

The chain couples TRBV12-3 or TRBV12-4 to TRBJ1-5; TRBD1 agrees at 7 bases. This CDR3 has 14 residues. The V gene end was trimmed by 6 bases and the J gene end by 8 bases; junction bases not matched to a gene: 10. The CDR3 nucleotides read TGTGCCAGCAGCTTGACAGGGCATTTAGAGCCCCAGCATTTT. This encodes CASSLTGHLEPQHF.